This record covers a single T cell receptor (beta chain). What antigen it recognizes has not been identified. Within one base of it there is no much larger clone, and no base qualities were kept. Whole blood was collected in K2EDTA tubes by collaborating institutions according to the institutions' own protocols. For TCRbeta analysis, collaborator samples were shipped as frozen whole blood, as isolated PBMCs, or as DNA extracted from either sample type. The data stem from a study of blood T cell repertoires in COVID-19 (dated by TCRdb to about 2020). As for the study more broadly: Collaborator samples came from the United States, Italy and Spain and covered acute and convalescent phases of COVID-19. The prospective study material was composed of cDNA or gDNA derived from T cells, B-cell-depleted T cells, or PBMCs. Subjects who had been exposed to COVID-19, were actively infected with it, or had recovered from it provided the deeply sampled blood TCRbeta repertoires that made up the dataset. A freely available public database, intended as a resource for researchers studying the immune response to SARS-CoV-2, is where the repertoires were released. The samples were drawn from the first 160 participants of the ongoing ImmuneRACE study and from 1,254 subjects provided by 6 global collaborators. Sample metadata almost always included a de-identified subject ID, COVID-19 status, age in years and sex. Where available, HLA class I and class II types were obtained from metadata supplied by the sample provider rather than from assay-based typing. What the study reported, not specific to this receptor: The amount of clinical and demographic metadata varied by source and participant and was provided uncurated.

V is shortened by 2 bases, J by 2 bases, and the region joining them spans 12 bases. The germline V gene specifies MGHRA as CDR1 and YSYEKL as CDR2. The CDR3, cysteine through phenylalanine, is 15 amino acids long. Only CDR3 DNA is held: 45 bases, read in frame from base 1. TCRbeta CDR3 regions were amplified from genomic DNA using the immunoSEQ Assay, a bias-controlled multiplex PCR. In the original analysis: The number of nucleated cells in each sample was estimated from the amplification of reference gene primers within the assay. To quantify the absolute abundance of each unique TCRbeta CDR3 rearrangement, sequence reads were collapsed and filtered. For each sample, productive Simpson clonality was calculated as the square root of Simpson's diversity index across productive rearrangements. TCRdb retrieved this table from immuneACCESS and kept in-frame rearrangements only. Not all clones are present; in checked studies, unresolved V genes account for under half, and no reason is known for the remainder. V and J calls and clone size come straight from that table; D and trimming were deduced from the DNA. For this sample there are about 67,000 clones; about 84% appear just once. Over 40% of the sample belongs to the ten largest clones.

The source material was peripheral blood. This clonotype was sampled from a human donor in a cohort sampled during active COVID-19. The chain uses TRBV4-1 and TRBJ1-2; the best D guess is TRBD1, with 5 bases matching. The CDR3 reads as follows: CASSQPDRVNYGYTF. The DNA sequence follows: TGCGCCAGCAGCCAACCCGACAGAGTCAACTATGGCTACACCTTC.